A single sample gave rise to the 26 T cell receptor beta chains below, sequenced in a study of identifying expanded T cells in peripheral blood. Assay: immunoSEQ multiplex PCR; the TCRdb copy retains only in-frame clones and omits some. Of around 76,000 clones detected, under 90% appear once; the ten largest clones hold over 2.5%. Sequenced sample: blood. Receptor source: a person aged 18 to 69 in good health.

The CDR3 DNA sequence: TGTGCCAGCAGTGAGGCGAGGGATCGAGGCTACACCTTC. Translated: CASSEARDRGYTF. The chain employs TRBV6-1 and TRBJ1-2; D is uncertain. With 3 bases removed from V and 8 bases from J, the gap between germline ends came to 13 bases. Germline V gene sequence: CDR1 MNHNS, CDR2 SASEGT. The CDR3 totals 13 residues.

The CDR3 spells CASSQAAGGLEQFF. The CDR3 bases are TGCGCCAGCAGCCAAGCAGCGGGGGGGCTTGAGCAGTTCTTC. The chain carries TRBV4-1 and TRBJ2-1; 10 nucleotides agree with TRBD2. The V gene end was trimmed by 1 base and the J gene end by 9 bases; junction bases not matched to a gene: 3. The CDR3 has 14 amino acids. The germline V gene encodes CDR1 MGHRA and CDR2 YSYEKL.

As DNA, the CDR3 is TGTGCCAGCAGCTTAGGGGGGACAGGGCGGGCCTATGGCTACACCTTC. Amino acid sequence: CASSLGGTGRAYGYTF. This rearrangement joins TRBV7-2 to TRBJ1-2; 9 bases line up with TRBD1. CDR1 and CDR2 from the germline V gene are SGHTA and FQGNSA. The CDR3 contains 16 residues. V lost 1 base and J lost 4; bases outside the gene matches: 7.

The J gene is TRBJ2-1, the V gene TRBV5-4; TRBD1 matches 7 bases. From germline, CDR1 is SGHNT and CDR2 YYREEE (reference sequence). The CDR3 length is 14 residues. V lost 0 bases to trimming and J lost 12 bases; unmatched junction nucleotides: 9. CDR3 region: CASSLGQGVDWQFF. CDR3 in DNA: TGTGCCAGCAGCTTGGGACAGGGCGTGGATTGGCAGTTCTTC.

V and J are TRBV7-2 and TRBJ2-1; 16 bases agree with TRBD2. Unmatched junction bases numbered 4, after V lost 5 bases and J lost 6 bases. This CDR3 region has 16 residues. CDR1 is SGHTA and CDR2 is FQGNSA in the germline V gene. The CDR3 DNA reads as TGTGCCAGCAGCCAGGGACTAGCGGGAGGGCGCAATGAGCAGTTCTTC. Amino acids: CASSQGLAGGRNEQFF.

The V and J genes are TRBV19 and TRBJ1-6; D gene uncertain. Deletions cut 1 base from V and 9 bases from J, with 4 bases between. CDR3 length: 12 residues. Germline V CDR1 and CDR2: LNHDA, SQIVND (reference sequence). This CDR3 reads CASSIAGSPLHF. The CDR3 DNA sequence: TGTGCCAGTAGTATAGCCGGTTCACCCCTCCACTTT.

CDR3 DNA sequence: TGTGCCAGCAGCTCCCGAAGCCGACCGGAACAAGAGACCCAGTACTTC. This codes for CASSSRSRPEQETQYF. The chain combines TRBV13 with TRBJ2-5, with no clear D. The germline V gene encodes CDR1 PRHDT and CDR2 FYEKMQ (reference sequence). V dropped 4 bases and J dropped 2 bases, with 17 bases sitting between them. CDR3 length: 16 amino acids. Filled out from reference TRBV13 and TRBJ2-5, the complete variable domain reads AAGVIQSPRHLIKEKRETATLKCYPIPRHDTVYWYQQGPGQDPQFLISFYEKMQSDKGSIPDRFSAQQFSDYHSELNMSSLELGDSALYFCASSSRSRPEQETQYFGPGTRLLVL.

The V gene is TRBV7-2, the J gene TRBJ2-3, with 11 bases lining up with TRBD2. CDR1 and CDR2 from the germline V gene are SGHTA and FQGNSA. The length of the CDR3 is 15 residues. V shed 4 bases, J shed 5 bases, and the junction held 5 bases outside the gene matches. The CDR3 loop is CASSSTGTSGDTQYF. Here the CDR3 DNA reads TGTGCCAGCAGCTCAACTGGGACTAGCGGAGATACGCAGTATTTT.

The chain joins TRBV7-9 to TRBJ2-7; the match to TRBD2 covers 9 bases. The CDR3 runs 15 residues. The V gene's germline CDR1 is SEHNR and CDR2 FQNEAQ (reference sequence). The ends lost 7 bases at V and 2 bases at J; junction bases unmatched: 9. In nucleotides, the CDR3 is TGTGCCAGCAACCAATCGCGGGGGGGCCCCTACGAGCAGTACTTC. Translating it yields CASNQSRGGPYEQYF. Looking up the rest from reference TRBV7-9 and TRBJ2-7 gives the full variable domain: DTGVSQNPRHKITKRGQNVTFRCDPISEHNRLYWYRQTLGQGPEFLTYFQNEAQLEKSRLLSDRFSAERPKGSFSTLEIQRTEQGDSAMYLCASNQSRGGPYEQYFGPGTRLTVT.

This clone was seen a single time. The chain links TRBV7-8 to TRBJ2-1; 9 positions match TRBD2. From germline, CDR1 is SGHVS and CDR2 FQNEAQ. The CDR3 is made up of 15 amino acids. V gave up 5 bases and J gave up 2 bases; unmatched junction bases: 4. CDR3: CASSKTSGPYNEQFF. In DNA, the CDR3 is TGTGCCAGCAGCAAAACTAGCGGGCCCTACAATGAGCAGTTCTTC.

This chain links TRBV9 with TRBJ1-4; the D gene is possibly TRBD1 (5 bases). V lost 0 bases to trimming and J lost 8 bases, with 14 bases between them. Germline lookup yields CDR1 SGDLS and CDR2 YYNGEE. This CDR3 is built from 15 residues. The DNA for the CDR3 is TGTGCCAGCAGCGTAGTCGGGGGACTAGGGGAAAAACTGTTTTTT. Its protein product is CASSVVGGLGEKLFF.

V usage is TRBV6-6 and J usage is TRBJ2-5; possible D gene TRBD2, 5 bases. This CDR3 has 11 amino acids. The V gene lost 5 bases and the J gene lost 4 bases, with 5 bases spanning the gap. The germline V gene encodes CDR1 MNHNY and CDR2 SVGAGI (reference sequence). CDR3 protein: CASSRGETQYF. CDR3 in DNA: TGTGCCAGCAGTCGGGGAGAGACCCAGTACTTC.

The chain joins TRBV19 to TRBJ2-5; no reliable D call. The germline gives CDR1 LNHDA, CDR2 SQIVND (reference sequence). V gave up 8 bases and J gave up 5 bases, with 21 bases separating them. The CDR3 runs 15 residues. The CDR3 loop reads CASQVDGGTGETQYF. For the CDR3, the DNA is TGTGCCAGTCAAGTCGATGGCGGTACGGGCGAGACCCAGTACTTC. Filled out from reference TRBV19 and TRBJ2-5, the complete variable domain reads DGGITQSPKYLFRKEGQNVTLSCEQNLNHDAMYWYRQDPGQGLRLIYYSQIVNDFQKGDIAEGYSVSREKKESFPLTVTSAQKNPTAFYLCASQVDGGTGETQYFGPGTRLLVL.

This clone was counted a single time. The chain has TRBV30 and TRBJ2-1; 9 nucleotides line up with TRBD2. V shed 3 bases, J shed 15 bases, and the junction held 6 bases outside the gene matches. The germline V gene encodes CDR1 GTSNPN and CDR2 SVGIG (reference sequence). The CDR3 runs 11 residues. CDR3 in DNA: TGTGCCTGGAGCGCCGGGACTAGCCGGTTCTTC. Protein: CAWSAGTSRFF.

CDR3 sequence (DNA): TGTGCCAGTAAGGGGGTACGGGGGCGGGCTTTCTTT. Protein: CASKGVRGRAFF. The rearrangement joins TRBV19 to TRBJ1-1, with D tentatively TRBD1 (6 bases). The germline V gene encodes CDR1 LNHDA and CDR2 SQIVND (reference sequence). Trimming shortened V by 7 bases and J by 11 bases, and 17 bases separated the two germline ends. The CDR3 has 12 residues. Variable domain in full (rest from reference TRBV19 and TRBJ1-1): DGGITQSPKYLFRKEGQNVTLSCEQNLNHDAMYWYRQDPGQGLRLIYYSQIVNDFQKGDIAEGYSVSREKKESFPLTVTSAQKNPTAFYLCASKGVRGRAFFGQGTRLTVV.

This clone was detected once. The chain joins TRBV5-1 to TRBJ2-3, with 11 bases lining up with TRBD2. The CDR3 consists of 15 residues. CDR1 and CDR2 (germline): SGHRS, YFSETQ. V dropped 2 bases and J dropped 4; count of bases not matched to a gene: 3. In DNA form, the CDR3 reads TGCGCCAGCAGCTTCACTAGCGGGAGCTCAGATACGCAGTATTTT. This encodes CASSFTSGSSDTQYF.

Remarks on this clone: A junction boundary mismatches the germline segment, possibly from a read error. J is TRBJ2-5 and V is TRBV5-1, with TRBD1 identical over 8 bases. This CDR3 region has 13 residues. Germline V gives CDR1 SGHRS, CDR2 YFSETQ. The CDR3 region has the DNA TGCGCCAGCCGGACAGGGAACCAAGATACCCAGTACTTC. This translates into CASRTGNQDTQYF.

The chain combines TRBV28 with TRBJ1-2, with D perhaps matching TRBD1 (5 bases). The ends were cut back, 4 bases at V and 5 bases at J, with 11 bases in the middle. The CDR3 runs to 13 residues. Germline lookup yields CDR1 MDHEN and CDR2 SYDVKM. CDR3 protein: CASSWQGSYGYTF. The DNA for the CDR3 is TGTGCCAGCAGTTGGCAGGGAAGTTATGGCTACACCTTC.

The chain joins TRBV7-3 to TRBJ2-3; a weak D match, TRBD2 (6 bases). The CDR3 contains 15 residues. Germline lookup yields CDR1 SGHTA and CDR2 FQGTGA. Trimming left V 3 bases short and J 5 bases short, with 15 bases between. CDR3 sequence (DNA): TGTGCCAGCAGCTTCGGAGGGAGAAAGGGAGATACGCAGTATTTT. It specifies CASSFGGRKGDTQYF.

The V gene is TRBV27, the J gene TRBJ2-5, with D tentatively TRBD1 or TRBD2 (5 bases each). Germline CDR1 reads MNHEY; CDR2 reads SMNVEV (reference sequence). The germline V and J ends were trimmed by 5 bases and 2 bases, with 18 bases remaining between them. The CDR3 has 16 residues. The CDR3 reads CASSPLGGRYQETQYF. CDR3 DNA sequence: TGTGCCAGCAGTCCCCTTGGGGGAAGGTATCAAGAGACCCAGTACTTC.

This clone was detected only once. J is TRBJ1-1 and V is TRBV12-5; D gene unclear. V shed 2 bases and J shed 0 bases, with 4 bases lying between them. Germline V gene data show CDR1 as LGHNT and CDR2 as FRNRAP. The CDR3 is 13 amino acids. CDR3 sequence (DNA): TGTGCTAGTGGTTTGAACTTGAACACTGAAGCTTTCTTT. Translated, it gives CASGLNLNTEAFF.

For the CDR3, the DNA is TGTGCCAGCAGCTCACTAGCGGGAGGGCCTTGGGAGCAGTACTTC. As protein: CASSSLAGGPWEQYF. The chain couples TRBV13 to TRBJ2-7; 13 nucleotides agree with TRBD2. The V segment lost 4 bases and the J segment 7 bases; nucleotides outside the gene matches: 7. CDR3 length: 15 residues. Germline V gene sequence: CDR1 PRHDT, CDR2 FYEKMQ (reference sequence).

The genes are TRBV30 and TRBJ1-4, with D uncertain. Germline CDR1 and CDR2: GTSNPN and SVGIG (reference sequence). The CDR3 consists of 14 residues. V dropped 1 base and J dropped 0 bases, with 6 bases sitting between them. CDR3 region: CAWSAFSTNEKLFF. The CDR3 nucleotides read TGTGCCTGGAGTGCCTTTTCAACTAATGAAAAACTGTTTTTT.

This clone has only one observation. The chain has TRBV18 and TRBJ2-6; D uncertain. The V and J ends lost 3 bases and 3 bases respectively, with 6 bases between them. The CDR3 consists of 14 residues. The germline V gene encodes CDR1 KGHSH and CDR2 LQKENI. The chain's CDR3 is CASSPRGGANVLTF. CDR3 nucleotide sequence: TGTGCCAGCTCACCGCGCGGTGGGGCCAACGTCCTGACTTTC.

This clone was seen only a few times. The chain combines TRBV7-9 with TRBJ2-7; 9 positions match TRBD2. The CDR3 is 14 residues long. Losses at the gene ends were 5 bases for V and 7 bases for J; bases not matched to a gene: 9. CDR1 and CDR2 (germline): SEHNR, FQNEAQ (reference sequence). Here the CDR3 DNA reads TGTGCCAGCAGCCGGACTAGCGCCCCCCTGGAGCAGTACTTC. It encodes CASSRTSAPLEQYF.

The J gene is TRBJ1-5, the V gene TRBV19; TRBD1 aligns across 9 bases. Germline CDR1 reads LNHDA; CDR2 reads SQIVND (reference sequence). J lost 5 bases, V lost 6 bases, and 5 bases had no gene match. CDR3 length: 14 residues. The CDR3 DNA reads as TGTGCCAGTAGCACGACAGGGGGGGATCAGCCCCAGCATTTT. Its translation: CASSTTGGDQPQHF. The full variable domain, with the rest looked up from reference TRBV19 and TRBJ1-5, is DGGITQSPKYLFRKEGQNVTLSCEQNLNHDAMYWYRQDPGQGLRLIYYSQIVNDFQKGDIAEGYSVSREKKESFPLTVTSAQKNPTAFYLCASSTTGGDQPQHFGDGTRLSIL.